The source of this T cell receptor beta chain is a study of response to subunit inactivated influenza vaccine. TCRdb independently ran MiXCR on the RT-PCR reads; one entry per CDR3 protein. The sample yields around 570,000 distinct CDR3 sequences, less than 10% seen once. This clonotype turned up a few times. The receptor comes from a man between 50 and 70 years old who received an inactivated influenza vaccine. Sequencing was performed on PBMCs from blood, taken 23 months after vaccination.

As DNA, the CDR3 is TGTGCCAGCAGCGTAGCCCCGGACAGGGGGCGAGGCGAGCAGTACTTC. Its protein product is CASSVAPDRGRGEQYF. The chain couples TRBV9 to TRBJ2-7; TRBD1 matches 11 bases. Germline V gives CDR1 SGDLS, CDR2 YYNGEE. The V and J ends lost 0 bases and 6 bases, in that order; junction bases with no gene match: 8. This CDR3 comprises 16 residues. The full variable domain, its missing parts supplied by reference TRBV9 and TRBJ2-7, is DSGVTQTPKHLITATGQRVTLRCSPRSGDLSVYWYQQSLDQGLQFLIQYYNGEERAKGNILERFSAQQFPDLHSELNLSSLELGDSALYFCASSVAPDRGRGEQYFGPGTRLTVT.